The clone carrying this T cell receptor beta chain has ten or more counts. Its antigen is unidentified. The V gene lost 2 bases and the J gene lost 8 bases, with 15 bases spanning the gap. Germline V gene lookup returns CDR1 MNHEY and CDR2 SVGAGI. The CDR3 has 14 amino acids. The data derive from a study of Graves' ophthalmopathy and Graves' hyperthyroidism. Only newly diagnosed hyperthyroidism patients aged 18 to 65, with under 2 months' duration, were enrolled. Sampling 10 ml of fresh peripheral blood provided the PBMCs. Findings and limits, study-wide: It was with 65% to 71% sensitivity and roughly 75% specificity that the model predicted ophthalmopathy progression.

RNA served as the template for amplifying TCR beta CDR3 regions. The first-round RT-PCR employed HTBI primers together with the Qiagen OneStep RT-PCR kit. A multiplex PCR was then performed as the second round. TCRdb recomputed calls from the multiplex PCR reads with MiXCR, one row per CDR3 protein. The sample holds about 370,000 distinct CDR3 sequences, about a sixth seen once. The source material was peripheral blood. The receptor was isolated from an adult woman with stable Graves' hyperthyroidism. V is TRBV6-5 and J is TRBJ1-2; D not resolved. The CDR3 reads CASSYDFAGGGYTF. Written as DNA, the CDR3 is TGTGCCAGCAGTTACGACTTCGCGGGTGGCGGCTACACCTTC.